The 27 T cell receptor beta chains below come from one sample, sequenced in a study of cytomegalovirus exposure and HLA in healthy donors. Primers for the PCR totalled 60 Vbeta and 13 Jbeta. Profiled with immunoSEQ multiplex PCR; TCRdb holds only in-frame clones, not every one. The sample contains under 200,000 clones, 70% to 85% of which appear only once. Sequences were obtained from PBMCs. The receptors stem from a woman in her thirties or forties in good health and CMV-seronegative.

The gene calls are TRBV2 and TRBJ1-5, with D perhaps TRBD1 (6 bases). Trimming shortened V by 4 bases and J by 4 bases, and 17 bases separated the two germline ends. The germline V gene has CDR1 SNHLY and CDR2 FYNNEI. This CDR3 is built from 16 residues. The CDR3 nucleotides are TGTGCCAGCAGTGCTAGGGGGGGAAAATCGAATCAGCCCCAGCATTTT. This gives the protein CASSARGGKSNQPQHF.

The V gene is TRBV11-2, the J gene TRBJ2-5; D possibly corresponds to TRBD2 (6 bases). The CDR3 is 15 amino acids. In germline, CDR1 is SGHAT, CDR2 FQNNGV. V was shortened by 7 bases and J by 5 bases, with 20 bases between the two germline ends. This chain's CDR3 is CASTVGGGRRETQYF. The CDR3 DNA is TGTGCCAGCACCGTGGGAGGTGGGAGGAGGGAGACCCAGTACTTC.

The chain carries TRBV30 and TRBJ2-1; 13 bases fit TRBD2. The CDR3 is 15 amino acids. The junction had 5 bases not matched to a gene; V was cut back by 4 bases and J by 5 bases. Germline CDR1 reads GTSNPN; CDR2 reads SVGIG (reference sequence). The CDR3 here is CAWNILAGGNNEQFF. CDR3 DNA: TGTGCCTGGAATATACTAGCGGGAGGGAACAATGAGCAGTTCTTC.

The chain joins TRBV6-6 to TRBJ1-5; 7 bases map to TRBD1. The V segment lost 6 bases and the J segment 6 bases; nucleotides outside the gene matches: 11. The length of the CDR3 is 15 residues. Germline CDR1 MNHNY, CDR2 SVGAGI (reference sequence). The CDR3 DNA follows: TGTGCCAGCAGACCCCCAGACAGGGTGGGTCAGCCCCAGCATTTT. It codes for CASRPPDRVGQPQHF.

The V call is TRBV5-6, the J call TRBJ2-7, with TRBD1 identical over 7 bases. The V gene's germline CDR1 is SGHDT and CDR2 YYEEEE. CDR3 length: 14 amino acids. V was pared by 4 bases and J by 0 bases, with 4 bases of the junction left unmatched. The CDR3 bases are TGTGCCAGCAGCACAGGACAGGACTCCTACGAGCAGTACTTC. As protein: CASSTGQDSYEQYF.

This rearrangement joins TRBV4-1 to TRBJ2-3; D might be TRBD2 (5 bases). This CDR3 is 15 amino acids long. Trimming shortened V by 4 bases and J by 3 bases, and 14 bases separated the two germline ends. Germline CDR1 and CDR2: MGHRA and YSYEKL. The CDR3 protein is CASSLLVERTDTQYF. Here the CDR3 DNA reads TGCGCCAGCAGCCTACTAGTTGAGAGGACAGATACGCAGTATTTT.

Here the CDR3 DNA reads TGTGCCAGCAGTAGAGGACAGAATGAAAAACTGTTTTTT. Protein sequence: CASSRGQNEKLFF. The V and J genes are TRBV2 and TRBJ1-4, with D possibly being TRBD1 (6 bases). Germline V lookup: CDR1 SNHLY, CDR2 FYNNEI. V lost 5 bases, J lost 5 bases, and 9 bases lay in between. The CDR3 spans 13 residues.

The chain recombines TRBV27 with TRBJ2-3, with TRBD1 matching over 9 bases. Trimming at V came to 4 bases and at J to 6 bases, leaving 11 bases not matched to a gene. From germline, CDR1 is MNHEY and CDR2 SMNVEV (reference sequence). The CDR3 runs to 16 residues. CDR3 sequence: CASSSFSGTGTDTQYF. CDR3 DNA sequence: TGTGCCAGCAGTTCGTTCTCCGGGACAGGGACGGATACGCAGTATTTT.

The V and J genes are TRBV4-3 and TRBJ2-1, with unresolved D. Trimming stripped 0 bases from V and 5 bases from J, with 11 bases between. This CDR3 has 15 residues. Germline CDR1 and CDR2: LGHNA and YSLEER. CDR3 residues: CASSQEPSEDNEQFF. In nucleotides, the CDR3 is TGCGCCAGCAGCCAAGAACCCAGCGAGGACAATGAGCAGTTCTTC.

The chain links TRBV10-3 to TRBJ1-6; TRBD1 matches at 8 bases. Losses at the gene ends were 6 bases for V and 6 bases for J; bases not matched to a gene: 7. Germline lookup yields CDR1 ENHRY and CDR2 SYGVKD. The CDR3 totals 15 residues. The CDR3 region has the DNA TGTGCCATCAGGGTCGACAGGGGTGTTAATTCACCCCTCCACTTT. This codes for CAIRVDRGVNSPLHF.

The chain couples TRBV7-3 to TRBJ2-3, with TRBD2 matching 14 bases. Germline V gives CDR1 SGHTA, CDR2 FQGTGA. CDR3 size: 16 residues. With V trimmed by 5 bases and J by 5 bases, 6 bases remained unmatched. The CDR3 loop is CASSLRLAGGGDTQYF. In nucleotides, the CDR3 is TGTGCCAGCAGCCTCCGACTAGCGGGGGGGGGAGATACGCAGTATTTT.

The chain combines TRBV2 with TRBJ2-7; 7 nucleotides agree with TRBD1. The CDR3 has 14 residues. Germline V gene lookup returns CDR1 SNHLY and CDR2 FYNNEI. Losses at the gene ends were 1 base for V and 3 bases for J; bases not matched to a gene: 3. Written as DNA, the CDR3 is TGTGCCAGCAGTGAAGAAAGACAGGGCTACGAGCAGTACTTC. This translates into CASSEERQGYEQYF. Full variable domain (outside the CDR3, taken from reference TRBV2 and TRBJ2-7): EPEVTQTPSHQVTQMGQEVILRCVPISNHLYFYWYRQILGQKVEFLVSFYNNEISEKSEIFDDQFSVERPDGSNFTLKIRSTKLEDSAMYFCASSEERQGYEQYFGPGTRLTVT.

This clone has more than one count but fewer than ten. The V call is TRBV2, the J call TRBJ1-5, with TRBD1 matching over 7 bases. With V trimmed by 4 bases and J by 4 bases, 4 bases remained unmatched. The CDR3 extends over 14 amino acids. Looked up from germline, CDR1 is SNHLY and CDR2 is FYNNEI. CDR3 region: CASSAGTENQPQHF. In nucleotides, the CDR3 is TGTGCCAGCAGTGCGGGGACAGAGAATCAGCCCCAGCATTTT.

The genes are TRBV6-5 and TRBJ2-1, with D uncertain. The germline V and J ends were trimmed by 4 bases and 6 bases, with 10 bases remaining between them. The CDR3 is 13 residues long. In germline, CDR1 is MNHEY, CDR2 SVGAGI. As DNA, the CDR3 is TGTGCCAGCAGTTTTGGGCCCGTCAATGAGCAGTTCTTC. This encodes CASSFGPVNEQFF.

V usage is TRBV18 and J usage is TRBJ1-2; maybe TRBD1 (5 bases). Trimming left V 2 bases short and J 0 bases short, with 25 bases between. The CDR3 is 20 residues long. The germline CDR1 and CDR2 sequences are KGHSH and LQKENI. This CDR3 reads CASSPFYSTGGGGPNYGYTF. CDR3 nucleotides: TGTGCCAGCTCACCATTCTACTCGACGGGGGGTGGAGGGCCTAACTATGGCTACACCTTC.

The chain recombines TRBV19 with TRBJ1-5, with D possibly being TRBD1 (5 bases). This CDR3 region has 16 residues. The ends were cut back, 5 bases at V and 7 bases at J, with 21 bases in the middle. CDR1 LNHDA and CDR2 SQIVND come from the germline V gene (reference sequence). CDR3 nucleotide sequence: TGTGCCAGTAGTTCAACAGGTTATAATGTTGGACAGCCCCAGCATTTT. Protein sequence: CASSSTGYNVGQPQHF.

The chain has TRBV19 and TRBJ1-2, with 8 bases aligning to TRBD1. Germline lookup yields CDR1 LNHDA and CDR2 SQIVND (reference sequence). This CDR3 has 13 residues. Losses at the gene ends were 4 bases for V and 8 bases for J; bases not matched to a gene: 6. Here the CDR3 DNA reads TGTGCCAGTAGTAGGACAGGGTCTGGGGGCTACACCTTC. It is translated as CASSRTGSGGYTF.

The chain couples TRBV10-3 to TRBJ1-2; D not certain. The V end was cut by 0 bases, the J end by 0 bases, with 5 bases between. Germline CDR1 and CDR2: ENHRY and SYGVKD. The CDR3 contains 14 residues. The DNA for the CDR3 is TGTGCCATCAGTGAGTCGAGGACTAACTATGGCTACACCTTC. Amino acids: CAISESRTNYGYTF.

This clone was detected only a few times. For the CDR3, the DNA is TGCGCCAGCAGCCAACTGGGGGGGATGAACACTGAAGCTTTCTTT. This encodes CASSQLGGMNTEAFF. V usage is TRBV5-1 and J usage is TRBJ1-1; the D gene is possibly TRBD1 (5 bases). This CDR3 spans 15 amino acids. Germline V gene data show CDR1 as SGHRS and CDR2 as YFSETQ. The V end lost 4 bases, the J end lost 0 bases, and 13 bases lay between the germline ends.

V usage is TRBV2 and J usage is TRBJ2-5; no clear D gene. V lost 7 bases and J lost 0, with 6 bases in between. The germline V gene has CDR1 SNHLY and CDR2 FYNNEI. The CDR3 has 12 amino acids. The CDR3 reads CASNVYQETQYF. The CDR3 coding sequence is TGTGCCAGCAATGTATACCAAGAGACCCAGTACTTC.

The CDR3, as DNA: TGTGCCATCAGTGGGCGGGGGGACACTGAAGCTTTCTTT. This encodes CAISGRGDTEAFF. The V and J genes are TRBV10-3 and TRBJ1-1; possible D gene TRBD1, 5 bases. Trimming pared 4 bases from V and 3 bases from J, leaving 9 bases between. The CDR3 extends over 13 amino acids. Germline V gives CDR1 ENHRY, CDR2 SYGVKD.

The CDR3 sequence: CAIGAGGNTGELFF. CDR3 DNA: TGTGCCATCGGGGCGGGAGGGAACACCGGGGAGCTGTTTTTT. V usage is TRBV10-3 and J usage is TRBJ2-2; 8 bases are shared with TRBD2. CDR3 length: 14 residues. J gave up 1 base and V 8 bases, and 3 bases lay outside the gene matches. From germline, CDR1 is ENHRY and CDR2 SYGVKD.

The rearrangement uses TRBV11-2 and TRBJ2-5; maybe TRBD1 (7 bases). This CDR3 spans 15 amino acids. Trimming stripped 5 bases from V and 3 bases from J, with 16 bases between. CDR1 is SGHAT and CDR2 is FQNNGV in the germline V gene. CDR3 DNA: TGTGCCAGCAGCGTAACGAGCAGGGGGGAAGAGACCCAGTACTTC. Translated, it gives CASSVTSRGEETQYF. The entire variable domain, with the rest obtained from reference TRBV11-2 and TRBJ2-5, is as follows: EAGVAQSPRYKIIEKRQSVAFWCNPISGHATLYWYQQILGQGPKLLIQFQNNGVVDDSQLPKDRFSAERLKGVDSTLKIQPAKLEDSAVYLCASSVTSRGEETQYFGPGTRLLVL.

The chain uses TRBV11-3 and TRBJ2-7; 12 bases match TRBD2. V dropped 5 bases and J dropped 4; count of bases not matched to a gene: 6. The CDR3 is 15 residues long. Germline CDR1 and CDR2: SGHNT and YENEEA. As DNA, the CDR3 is TGTGCCAGCAGCAAACGGACTAGCGGGGCATACGAGCAGTACTTC. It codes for CASSKRTSGAYEQYF.

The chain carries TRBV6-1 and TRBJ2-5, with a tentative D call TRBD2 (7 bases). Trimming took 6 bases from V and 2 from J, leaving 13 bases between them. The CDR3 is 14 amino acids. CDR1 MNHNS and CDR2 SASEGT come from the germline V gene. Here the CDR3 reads CASRKGGEQETQYF. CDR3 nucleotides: TGTGCCAGCAGGAAAGGGGGGGAACAAGAGACCCAGTACTTC.

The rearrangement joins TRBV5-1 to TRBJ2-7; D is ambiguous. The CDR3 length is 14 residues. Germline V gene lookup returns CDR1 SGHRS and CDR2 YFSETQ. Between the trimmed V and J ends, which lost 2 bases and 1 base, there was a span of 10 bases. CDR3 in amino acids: CASSFNSPSYEQYF. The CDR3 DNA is TGCGCCAGCAGCTTCAACAGTCCTTCCTACGAGCAGTACTTC.

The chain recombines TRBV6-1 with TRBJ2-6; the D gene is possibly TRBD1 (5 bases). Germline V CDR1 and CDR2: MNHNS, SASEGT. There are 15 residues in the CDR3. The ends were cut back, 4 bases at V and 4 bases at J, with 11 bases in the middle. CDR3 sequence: CASSATGDGANVLTF. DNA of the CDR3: TGTGCCAGCAGTGCCACAGGTGACGGGGCCAACGTCCTGACTTTC.